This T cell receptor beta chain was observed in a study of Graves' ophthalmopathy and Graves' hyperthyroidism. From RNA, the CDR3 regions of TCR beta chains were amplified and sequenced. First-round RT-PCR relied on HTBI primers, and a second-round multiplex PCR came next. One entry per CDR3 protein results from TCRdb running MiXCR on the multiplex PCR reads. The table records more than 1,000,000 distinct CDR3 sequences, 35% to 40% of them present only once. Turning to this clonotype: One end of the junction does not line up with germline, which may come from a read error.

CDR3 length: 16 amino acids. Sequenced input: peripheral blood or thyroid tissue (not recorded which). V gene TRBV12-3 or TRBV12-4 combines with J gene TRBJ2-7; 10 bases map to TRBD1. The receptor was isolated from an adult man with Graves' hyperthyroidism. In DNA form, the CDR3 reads TGTGCCGGCAGGGCCCCGGGGGGACAGGGGAGGTACGAGCAGTACTTC. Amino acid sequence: CAGRAPGGQGRYEQYF.